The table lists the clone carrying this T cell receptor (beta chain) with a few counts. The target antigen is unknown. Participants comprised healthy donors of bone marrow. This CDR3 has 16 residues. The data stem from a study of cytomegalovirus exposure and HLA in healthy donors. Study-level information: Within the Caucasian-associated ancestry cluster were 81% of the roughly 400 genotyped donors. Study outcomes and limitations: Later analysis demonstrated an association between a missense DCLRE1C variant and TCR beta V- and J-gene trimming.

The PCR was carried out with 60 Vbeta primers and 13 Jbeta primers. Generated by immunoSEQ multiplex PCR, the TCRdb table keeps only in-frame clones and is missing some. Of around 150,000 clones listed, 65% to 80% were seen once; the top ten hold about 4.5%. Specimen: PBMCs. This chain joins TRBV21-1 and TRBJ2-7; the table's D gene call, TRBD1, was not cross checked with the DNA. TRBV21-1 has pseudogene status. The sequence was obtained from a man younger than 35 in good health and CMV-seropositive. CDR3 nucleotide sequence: TGTGCCAGCAGCAAAGAACAACAGGGGGGTACCTACGAGCAGTACGTC. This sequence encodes CASSKEQQGGTYEQYV.